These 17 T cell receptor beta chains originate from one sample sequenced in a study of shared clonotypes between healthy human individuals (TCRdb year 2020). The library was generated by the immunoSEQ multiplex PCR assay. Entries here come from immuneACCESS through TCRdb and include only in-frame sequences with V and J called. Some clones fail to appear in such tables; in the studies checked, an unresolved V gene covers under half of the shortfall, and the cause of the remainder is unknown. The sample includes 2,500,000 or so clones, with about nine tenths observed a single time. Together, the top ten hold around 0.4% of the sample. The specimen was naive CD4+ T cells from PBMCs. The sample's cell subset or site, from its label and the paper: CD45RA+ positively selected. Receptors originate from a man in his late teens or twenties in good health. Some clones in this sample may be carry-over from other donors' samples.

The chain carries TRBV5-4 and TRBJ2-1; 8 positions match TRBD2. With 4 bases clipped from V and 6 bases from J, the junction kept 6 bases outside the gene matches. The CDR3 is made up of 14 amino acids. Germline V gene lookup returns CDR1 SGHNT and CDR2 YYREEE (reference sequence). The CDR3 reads CASSPVAGGNEQFF. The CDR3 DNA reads TGTGCCAGCAGCCCGGTGGCGGGAGGCAATGAGCAGTTCTTC.

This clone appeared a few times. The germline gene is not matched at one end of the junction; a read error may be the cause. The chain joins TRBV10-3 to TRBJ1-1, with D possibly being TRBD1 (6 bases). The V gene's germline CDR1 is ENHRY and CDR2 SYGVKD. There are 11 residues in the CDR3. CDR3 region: CAISRDTEAFF. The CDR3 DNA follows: TGTGCCATCAGTAGGGACACAGAAGCTTTCTTT.

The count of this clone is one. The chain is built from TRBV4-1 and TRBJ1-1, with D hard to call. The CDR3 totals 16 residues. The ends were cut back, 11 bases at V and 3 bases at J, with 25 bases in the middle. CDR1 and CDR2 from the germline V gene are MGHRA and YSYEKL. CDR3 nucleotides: TGCGCCGGCACCTACACCTCGGGGAGGAAGTACACTGAAGCTTTCTTT. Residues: CAGTYTSGRKYTEAFF.

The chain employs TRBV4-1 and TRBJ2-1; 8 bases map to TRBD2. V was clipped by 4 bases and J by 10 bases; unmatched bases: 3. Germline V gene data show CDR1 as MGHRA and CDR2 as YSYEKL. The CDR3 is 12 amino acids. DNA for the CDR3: TGCGCCAGCAGCCTAATAGCGGGAGAGCAGTTCTTC. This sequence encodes CASSLIAGEQFF.

CDR3 protein: CSALRGGTEAFF. CDR3 sequence (DNA): TGCAGCGCCCTGCGCGGGGGCACTGAAGCTTTCTTT. The gene calls are TRBV29-1 and TRBJ1-1, with a tentative D call TRBD1 (5 bases). Trimming shortened V by 7 bases and J by 4 bases, and 13 bases separated the two germline ends. The CDR3 sequence is 12 residues long. CDR1 and CDR2 (germline): SQVTM, ANQGSEA.

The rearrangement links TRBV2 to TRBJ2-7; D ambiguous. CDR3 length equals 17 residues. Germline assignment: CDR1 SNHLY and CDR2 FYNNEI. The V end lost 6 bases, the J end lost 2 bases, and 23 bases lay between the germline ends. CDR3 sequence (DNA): TGTGCCAGCAGAGAACAATCTTGGCCTACACTCCCCTACGAGCAGTACTTC. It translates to CASREQSWPTLPYEQYF.

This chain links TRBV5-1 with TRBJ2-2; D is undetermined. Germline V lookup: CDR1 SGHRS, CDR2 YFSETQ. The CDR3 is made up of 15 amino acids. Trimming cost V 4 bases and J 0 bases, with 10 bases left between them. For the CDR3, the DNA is TGCGCCAGCAGCCTCCGAAATTCGAACACCGGGGAGCTGTTTTTT. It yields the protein CASSLRNSNTGELFF.

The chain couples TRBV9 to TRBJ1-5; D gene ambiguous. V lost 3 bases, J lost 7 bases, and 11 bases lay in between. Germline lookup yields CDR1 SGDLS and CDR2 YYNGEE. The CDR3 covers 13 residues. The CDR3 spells CASSADPGQPQHF. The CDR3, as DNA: TGTGCCAGCAGCGCCGACCCGGGGCAGCCCCAGCATTTT.

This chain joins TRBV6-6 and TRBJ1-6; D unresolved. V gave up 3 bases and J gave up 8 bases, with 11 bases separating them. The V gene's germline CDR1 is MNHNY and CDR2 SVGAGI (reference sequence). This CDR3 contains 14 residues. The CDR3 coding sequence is TGTGCCAGCAGTTATCCCCCGGGCGATTCACCCCTCCACTTT. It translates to CASSYPPGDSPLHF.

The DNA for the CDR3 is TGTGCCAGCAGCTTATTTCGTCTAGGGGGGGAGACCCAGTACTTC. Residues: CASSLFRLGGETQYF. The chain has TRBV7-2 and TRBJ2-5; the D gene could be TRBD1 or TRBD2 (6 bases each). CDR1 SGHTA and CDR2 FQGNSA come from the germline V gene. CDR3 length: 15 residues. Trimming removed 2 bases at V and 5 bases at J, with 15 bases between.

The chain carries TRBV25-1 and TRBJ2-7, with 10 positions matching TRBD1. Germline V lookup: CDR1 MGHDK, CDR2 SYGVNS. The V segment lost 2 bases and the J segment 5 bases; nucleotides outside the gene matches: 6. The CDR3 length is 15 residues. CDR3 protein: CASSEMGQGSHEQYF. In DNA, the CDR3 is TGTGCCAGCAGTGAAATGGGACAGGGGAGCCACGAGCAGTACTTC.

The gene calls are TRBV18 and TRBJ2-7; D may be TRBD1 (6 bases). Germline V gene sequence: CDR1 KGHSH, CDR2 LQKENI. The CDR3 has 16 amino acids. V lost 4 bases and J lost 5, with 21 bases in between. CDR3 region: CASSQGLVQGDNEQYF. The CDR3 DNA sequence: TGTGCCAGCTCACAAGGATTAGTACAGGGAGACAACGAGCAGTACTTC.

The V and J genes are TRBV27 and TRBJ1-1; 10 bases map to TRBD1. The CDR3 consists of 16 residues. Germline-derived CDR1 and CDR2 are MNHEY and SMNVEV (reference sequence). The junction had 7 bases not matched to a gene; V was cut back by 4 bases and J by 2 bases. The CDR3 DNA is TGTGCCAGCAGTTCGGGACAGGGGAGGCCCAACACTGAAGCTTTCTTT. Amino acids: CASSSGQGRPNTEAFF.

CDR3 protein: CASSLTGVDQPQHF. CDR3 DNA: TGTGCCAGTAGCCTCACAGGGGTAGACCAGCCCCAGCATTTT. V is TRBV19 and J is TRBJ1-5; 7 bases map to TRBD1. This CDR3 is built from 14 residues. Germline assignment: CDR1 LNHDA and CDR2 SQIVND (reference sequence). The V and J ends lost 6 bases and 7 bases, in that order; junction bases with no gene match: 9.

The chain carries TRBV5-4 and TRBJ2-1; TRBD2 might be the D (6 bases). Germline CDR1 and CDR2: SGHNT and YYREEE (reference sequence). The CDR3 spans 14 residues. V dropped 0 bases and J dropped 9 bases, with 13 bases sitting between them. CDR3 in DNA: TGTGCCAGCAGCTTGGGACTAGATCCCACTGAGCAGTTCTTC. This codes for CASSLGLDPTEQFF. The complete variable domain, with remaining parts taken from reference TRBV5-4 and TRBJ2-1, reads ETGVTQSPTHLIKTRGQQVTLRCSSQSGHNTVSWYQQALGQGPQFIFQYYREEENGRGNFPPRFSGLQFPNYSSELNVNALELDDSALYLCASSLGLDPTEQFFGPGTRLTVL.

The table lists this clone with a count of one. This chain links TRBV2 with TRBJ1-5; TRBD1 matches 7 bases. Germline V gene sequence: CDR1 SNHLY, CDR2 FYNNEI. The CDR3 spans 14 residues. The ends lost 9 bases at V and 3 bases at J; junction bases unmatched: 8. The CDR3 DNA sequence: TGTGCCAGTGAAAAGGGACAGTTCAATCAGCCCCAGCATTTT. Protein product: CASEKGQFNQPQHF.

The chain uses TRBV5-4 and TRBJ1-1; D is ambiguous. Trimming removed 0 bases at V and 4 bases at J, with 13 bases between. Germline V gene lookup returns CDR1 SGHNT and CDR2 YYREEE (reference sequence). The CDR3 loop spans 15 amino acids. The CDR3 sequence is CASSLAREVGTEAFF. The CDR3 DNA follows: TGTGCCAGCAGCTTGGCACGGGAGGTGGGCACTGAAGCTTTCTTT.